Following are 19 T cell receptor beta chains from one sample sequenced in a study of Graves' ophthalmopathy and Graves' hyperthyroidism. Amplifying from RNA transcripts, the study obtained TCR beta CDR3 regions. Following a first-round RT-PCR that used HTBI primers, a second-round multiplex PCR was carried out. TCRdb called the multiplex PCR reads again in MiXCR, with one record for every CDR3 protein. This sample yields 600,000 to 700,000 distinct CDR3 sequences, of which roughly two fifths are seen a single time; around 3% belongs to the top ten. The sample comprised peripheral blood. These receptors came from an adult man with Graves' ophthalmopathy.

This clonotype has a handful of counts. The chain joins TRBV20-1 to TRBJ1-6; tentative D call: TRBD1 (6 bases). With 3 bases removed from V and 11 bases from J, the gap between germline ends came to 17 bases. Germline CDR1 and CDR2: DFQATT and SNEGSKA (reference sequence). The CDR3 spans 14 residues. CDR3 DNA: TGCAGTGCTAGTGGTGGGGACACTCCAACACCCCTCCACTTT. Its protein is CSASGGDTPTPLHF.

In this sample, this clonotype turned up a few times. CDR3 region: CASSLAMTGGYEQYF. Written as DNA, the CDR3 is TGTGCCAGCAGTTTGGCCATGACAGGGGGCTACGAGCAGTACTTC. The rearrangement links TRBV27 to TRBJ2-7, with TRBD1 matching over 9 bases. Germline lookup yields CDR1 MNHEY and CDR2 SMNVEV (reference sequence). This CDR3 is 15 amino acids long. V lost 3 bases, J lost 3 bases, and 6 bases stayed unmatched.

A few counts support this clonotype. V gene TRBV7-2 combines with J gene TRBJ2-7; tentative D call: TRBD2 (6 bases). This CDR3 contains 17 residues. Germline lookup yields CDR1 SGHTA and CDR2 FQGNSA. V dropped 2 bases and J dropped 0 bases, with 17 bases sitting between them. This CDR3 reads CASSLIAGRTSSYEQYF. DNA for the CDR3: TGTGCCAGCAGCTTAATTGCGGGACGCACAAGCTCCTACGAGCAGTACTTC.

This clonotype was counted a few times. J is TRBJ2-5 and V is TRBV4-2; TRBD2 agrees at 10 bases. The CDR3 is 17 residues long. The J segment lost 2 bases and the V segment lost 0 bases, leaving 6 bases of the junction unmatched. The germline V gene encodes CDR1 LGHNA and CDR2 YNFKEQ. CDR3 bases: TGTGCCAGCAGCCAAGAAGCGGGGGGGTATCAACAAGAGACCCAGTACTTC. This codes for CASSQEAGGYQQETQYF.

This clonotype came up many times. This rearrangement joins TRBV7-3 to TRBJ1-1; no clear D. Germline V gene lookup returns CDR1 SGHTA and CDR2 FQGTGA. V lost 1 base and J lost 11, with 20 bases in between. This CDR3 comprises 15 residues. This chain's CDR3 is CASSLKPRRTVRAFF. In DNA form, the CDR3 reads TGTGCCAGCAGCTTAAAACCTCGACGGACGGTTAGGGCTTTCTTT.

The chain has TRBV9 and TRBJ2-5; TRBD1 might be the D (5 bases). The germline V gene encodes CDR1 SGDLS and CDR2 YYNGEE. The V gene lost 8 bases and the J gene lost 3 bases, with 11 bases spanning the gap. The CDR3 contains 12 residues. The CDR3: CASTTTEETQYF. The CDR3 DNA reads as TGTGCCAGTACTACGACAGAAGAGACCCAGTACTTC.

The DNA for the CDR3 is TGTGCCACCAGCAGAGTGACCGGGGAGACCCAGTACTTC. This encodes CATSRVTGETQYF. The J gene is TRBJ2-5, the V gene TRBV15, with D unclear. Between the trimmed V and J ends, which lost 1 base and 5 bases, there was a span of 8 bases. Germline loops: CDR1 LNHNV, CDR2 YYDKDF (reference sequence). The CDR3 is 13 amino acids. Variable domain in full (rest from reference TRBV15 and TRBJ2-5): DAMVIQNPRYQVTQFGKPVTLSCSQTLNHNVMYWYQQKSSQAPKLLFHYYDKDFNNEADTPDNFQSRRPNTSFCFLDIRSPGLGDTAMYLCATSRVTGETQYFGPGTRLLVL.

The chain joins TRBV10-3 to TRBJ2-7; 9 bases are a match to TRBD1. With 10 bases clipped from V and 1 base from J, the junction kept 8 bases outside the gene matches. The CDR3 length is 14 residues. Germline loops: CDR1 ENHRY, CDR2 SYGVKD. CDR3 in amino acids: CASFRDRASYEQYF. The CDR3 DNA reads as TGTGCCAGCTTCCGGGACAGGGCATCCTACGAGCAGTACTTC.

In this sample, this clonotype turned up many times. The CDR3 nucleotides are TGCAGCGCCCGGACAGGGGAAGAGACCCAGTACTTC. It yields the protein CSARTGEETQYF. The chain carries TRBV29-1 and TRBJ2-5, with TRBD1 matching 9 bases. Trimming took 7 bases from V and 3 from J; bases not matched to a gene: 3. CDR1 and CDR2 from the germline V gene are SQVTM and ANQGSEA. The CDR3 runs to 12 residues. Complete variable domain (other parts from reference TRBV29-1 and TRBJ2-5): SAVISQKPSRDICQRGTSLTIQCQVDSQVTMMFWYRQQPGQSLTLIATANQGSEATYESGFVIDKFPISRPNLTFSTLTVSNMSPEDSSIYLCSARTGEETQYFGPGTRLLVL.

In this sample, this clonotype turned up many times. The chain combines TRBV7-8 with TRBJ1-4; TRBD1 aligns across 7 bases. V shed 1 base, J shed 5 bases, and the junction held 4 bases outside the gene matches. Germline V CDR1 and CDR2: SGHVS, FQNEAQ. There are 15 residues in the CDR3. The DNA for the CDR3 is TGTGCCAGCAGCTTAGACAGGGGTTGGAATGAAAAACTGTTTTTT. Residues: CASSLDRGWNEKLFF.

This clonotype was detected many times. The V call is TRBV29-1, the J call TRBJ1-1, with D perhaps TRBD1 (5 bases). Germline CDR1 and CDR2: SQVTM and ANQGSEA. V was trimmed by 7 bases and J by 4 bases, leaving 19 bases between them. The length of the CDR3 is 14 residues. CDR3: CSAGTLGGGTEAFF. CDR3 sequence (DNA): TGCAGCGCCGGGACCCTTGGGGGGGGCACTGAAGCTTTCTTT.

This clonotype was observed at least ten times. The V call is TRBV5-1, the J call TRBJ2-7; 7 bases match TRBD2. Germline CDR1 SGHRS, CDR2 YFSETQ. V lost 0 bases to trimming and J lost 2 bases; unmatched junction nucleotides: 5. The CDR3 spans 15 residues. The DNA for the CDR3 is TGCGCCAGCAGCTTGGGCGGGAGCAGGCCCTACGAGCAGTACTTC. It specifies CASSLGGSRPYEQYF.

With respect to this clonotype: The junction differs from germline at one of its ends, possibly a read error. The chain carries TRBV29-1 and TRBJ2-7; D gene unclear. Germline CDR1 SQVTM, CDR2 ANQGSEA. The CDR3 runs to 14 residues. The CDR3 DNA sequence: TGCAGCGATGAAGAATGGGGTAAGGGATACGAGCCGTACTTC. Translation gives CSDEEWGKGYEPYF.

To note about this clonotype: A much more abundant neighbour one base away suggests this may be a read error. This sequence joins TRBV4-1 and TRBJ1-5; unclear D gene. This CDR3 has 14 amino acids. V lost 3 bases, J lost 6 bases, and 12 bases lay in between. Germline CDR1 is MGHRA and CDR2 is YSYEKL. CDR3 sequence (DNA): TGCGCCAGCAGCCAGACACTCCTTGTTCAGCCCCAGCATTTT. Translation: CASSQTLLVQPQHF.

This clonotype was seen more than once but under ten times. This chain joins TRBV4-2 and TRBJ1-2; TRBD1 might be the D (6 bases). CDR1 and CDR2 (germline): LGHNA, YNFKEQ. V shed 4 bases and J shed 1 base, with 13 bases lying between them. This CDR3 spans 15 amino acids. The CDR3 loop is CASSPPTGINYGYTF. CDR3 sequence (DNA): TGTGCCAGCAGCCCCCCTACAGGGATTAACTATGGCTACACCTTC.

This clonotype turned up a few times. At one end, the junction sequence differs from germline, possibly due to a read error. This chain uses TRBV10-3 with TRBJ2-7, with 7 positions matching TRBD2. The CDR3 has 15 amino acids. Germline V gene lookup returns CDR1 ENHRY and CDR2 SYGVKD. For the CDR3, the DNA is TGTGCCAGCAGTCCCATAAGCGGGACTGGATACGAGCAGTACTTC. Protein: CASSPISGTGYEQYF.

The chain employs TRBV29-1 and TRBJ2-7, with D perhaps TRBD2 (7 bases). The germline CDR1 and CDR2 sequences are SQVTM and ANQGSEA. The V and J ends lost 5 bases and 4 bases respectively, with 15 bases between them. This CDR3 is built from 13 residues. The CDR3 DNA reads as TGCAGCGTTAGGGGGGGGGCTCGTTACGAGCAGTACTTC. Protein: CSVRGGARYEQYF.

Only a few counts were recorded for this clonotype. The chain has TRBV9 and TRBJ2-2, with D perhaps matching TRBD1 or TRBD2 (7 bases each). CDR3 length: 19 amino acids. V shed 3 bases and J shed 6 bases, with 27 bases lying between them. The germline CDR1 and CDR2 sequences are SGDLS and YYNGEE. The chain's CDR3 is CASSAQSGGLLVSAGELFF. The CDR3, as DNA: TGTGCCAGCAGCGCTCAATCAGGGGGACTACTTGTATCCGCCGGGGAGCTGTTTTTT. The full variable domain, rest sourced from reference TRBV9 and TRBJ2-2, is DSGVTQTPKHLITATGQRVTLRCSPRSGDLSVYWYQQSLDQGLQFLIQYYNGEERAKGNILERFSAQQFPDLHSELNLSSLELGDSALYFCASSAQSGGLLVSAGELFFGEGSRLTVL.

This clonotype came up many times. The chain couples TRBV7-9 to TRBJ2-5, with D perhaps matching TRBD1 (5 bases). The CDR3 contains 15 residues. Germline loops: CDR1 SEHNR, CDR2 FQNEAQ (reference sequence). V shed 2 bases and J shed 2 bases, with 12 bases lying between them. CDR3 sequence reads: CASSLRGRIQETQYF. DNA of the CDR3: TGTGCCAGCAGCTTAAGGGGCAGGATACAAGAGACCCAGTACTTC.